One sample yielded the 30 T cell receptor beta chains listed below, sequenced in a study of control samples from healthy donors and cancer patients. Assay used: immunoSEQ multiplex PCR; TCRdb lists only in-frame clones, some missing. This sample has 150,000 to 200,000 clones; approximately 93% occur once, and the top ten carry more than 8%. The sequenced sample consisted of blood. The origin of the receptors is a woman aged 40-49 years in good health.

This chain links TRBV4-3 with TRBJ2-3; 11 nucleotides agree with TRBD2. J gave up 1 base and V 2 bases, and 2 bases lay outside the gene matches. Germline CDR1 is LGHNA and CDR2 is YSLEER. The CDR3 loop spans 16 amino acids. The CDR3 here is CASSQLAGGRTDTQYF. CDR3 DNA sequence: TGCGCCAGCAGCCAACTAGCGGGGGGCCGCACAGATACGCAGTATTTT.

The chain has TRBV30 and TRBJ1-6; D call uncertain. This CDR3 region has 12 residues. The germline gives CDR1 GTSNPN, CDR2 SVGIG (reference sequence). The V gene lost 4 bases and the J gene lost 5 bases, with 6 bases spanning the gap. Here the CDR3 reads CAWMANNSPLHF. The CDR3 DNA reads TGTGCCTGGATGGCTAATAATTCACCCCTCCACTTT.

V and J are TRBV7-2 and TRBJ2-5; 11 positions agree with TRBD1. Germline CDR1 and CDR2: SGHTA and FQGNSA. The CDR3 loop spans 16 amino acids. The V segment lost 1 base and the J segment 3 bases; nucleotides outside the gene matches: 4. The CDR3 DNA is TGTGCCAGCAGCTTAGTAGTGGGACAGGGGGAAGAGACCCAGTACTTC. This translates into CASSLVVGQGEETQYF.

V usage is TRBV6-1 and J usage is TRBJ2-7, with a weak D call TRBD2 (6 bases). Germline lookup yields CDR1 MNHNS and CDR2 SASEGT. The V end was cut by 2 bases, the J end by 0 bases, with 11 bases between. The CDR3 totals 15 residues. The CDR3 coding sequence is TGTGCCAGCAGTGAATTGGGGGGAGTCTCCTACGAGCAGTACTTC. Residues: CASSELGGVSYEQYF.

The chain couples TRBV6-5 to TRBJ2-3; D gene ambiguous. V gave up 6 bases and J gave up 3 bases, with 4 bases separating them. The CDR3 runs to 11 residues. From germline, CDR1 is MNHEY and CDR2 SVGAGI. CDR3 protein: CASRRTDTQYF. The DNA of the CDR3 is TGTGCCAGCAGGCGTACAGATACGCAGTATTTT.

A single count supports this clone. The chain employs TRBV4-1 and TRBJ2-1, with 11 bases aligning to TRBD1. With 3 bases clipped from V and 6 bases from J, the junction kept 10 bases outside the gene matches. From germline, CDR1 is MGHRA and CDR2 YSYEKL. The CDR3 is made up of 17 amino acids. The chain's CDR3 is CASSHQPGQGVINEQFF. The CDR3 DNA sequence: TGCGCCAGCAGCCACCAACCGGGACAGGGGGTGATCAATGAGCAGTTCTTC.

This chain links TRBV27 with TRBJ1-2; 8 bases map to TRBD1. Germline V gene lookup returns CDR1 MNHEY and CDR2 SMNVEV (reference sequence). V was clipped by 2 bases and J by 4 bases; unmatched bases: 3. The CDR3 totals 14 residues. Here the CDR3 DNA reads TGTGCCAGCAGTTTAGGGCAGGGGGCCTATGGCTACACCTTC. Its protein product is CASSLGQGAYGYTF.

The chain combines TRBV13 with TRBJ2-7, with 9 bases that match TRBD1. The germline CDR1 and CDR2 sequences are PRHDT and FYEKMQ (reference sequence). The CDR3 has 16 amino acids. V shed 7 bases and J 1 base; nucleotides not matched to a gene: 11. DNA for the CDR3: TGTGCCAGCACCCTCAGGCTGGGACAGGGTTCCTACGAGCAGTACTTC. Translation gives CASTLRLGQGSYEQYF.

The gene calls are TRBV7-9 and TRBJ2-5; 8 bases are shared with TRBD1. The CDR3 runs to 15 residues. CDR1 and CDR2 (germline): SEHNR, FQNEAQ (reference sequence). V lost 5 bases to trimming and J lost 5 bases; unmatched junction nucleotides: 10. CDR3 sequence: CASSLDRGVWETQYF. CDR3 DNA sequence: TGTGCCAGCAGCCTTGACAGGGGAGTGTGGGAGACCCAGTACTTC.

This rearrangement joins TRBV15 to TRBJ2-1, with 9 bases matching TRBD1. CDR3 length equals 15 residues. Germline V gene lookup returns CDR1 LNHNV and CDR2 YYDKDF (reference sequence). J was trimmed by 4 bases and V by 3 bases; bases with no gene match: 4. This CDR3 reads CATSRGQGSYNEQFF. For the CDR3, the DNA is TGTGCCACCAGCAGGGGACAGGGTTCATACAATGAGCAGTTCTTC.

Written as DNA, the CDR3 is TGTGCCAGCAGCTTAGGGTGGACAGGGGGAAGAGGAGAGACCCAGTACTTC. Translated: CASSLGWTGGRGETQYF. The V gene is TRBV7-8, the J gene TRBJ2-5; 10 positions agree with TRBD1. This CDR3 has 17 residues. Losses at the gene ends were 1 base for V and 4 bases for J; bases not matched to a gene: 9. Germline lookup yields CDR1 SGHVS and CDR2 FQNEAQ. Drawing the rest from reference TRBV7-8 and TRBJ2-5, the complete variable domain is GAGVSQSPRYKVAKRGQDVALRCDPISGHVSLFWYQQALGQGPEFLTYFQNEAQLDKSGLPSDRFFAERPEGSVSTLKIQRTQQEDSAVYLCASSLGWTGGRGETQYFGPGTRLLVL.

The rearrangement links TRBV24-1 to TRBJ2-3; D possibly corresponds to TRBD2 (6 bases). V was clipped by 3 bases and J by 8 bases, with 11 bases between them. This CDR3 is 13 amino acids long. CDR1 is KGHDR and CDR2 is SFDVKD in the germline V gene. The CDR3 is CATSDQTRPTQYF. CDR3 in DNA: TGTGCCACCAGTGATCAGACTAGGCCTACGCAGTATTTT.

The gene calls are TRBV7-9 and TRBJ2-3; 7 bases agree with TRBD2. The CDR3 is made up of 18 amino acids. The junction had 13 bases not matched to a gene; V was cut back by 0 bases and J by 4 bases. Germline lookup yields CDR1 SEHNR and CDR2 FQNEAQ (reference sequence). The CDR3 protein is CASSLAPGTSALSDTQYF. The CDR3 nucleotides are TGTGCCAGCAGCTTAGCCCCCGGAACTAGCGCGCTCTCAGATACGCAGTATTTT.

The chain is built from TRBV7-9 and TRBJ2-5; possibly TRBD1 for D (5 bases). Trimming removed 4 bases at V and 2 bases at J, with 11 bases between. The germline V gene encodes CDR1 SEHNR and CDR2 FQNEAQ (reference sequence). The CDR3 runs 14 residues. Written as DNA, the CDR3 is TGTGCCAGCAGCTCAACAGGTTATCAAGAGACCCAGTACTTC. This encodes CASSSTGYQETQYF. Based on the CDR3 plus reference TRBV7-9 and TRBJ2-5, the full variable domain is DTGVSQNPRHKITKRGQNVTFRCDPISEHNRLYWYRQTLGQGPEFLTYFQNEAQLEKSRLLSDRFSAERPKGSFSTLEIQRTEQGDSAMYLCASSSTGYQETQYFGPGTRLLVL.

V and J are TRBV27 and TRBJ2-1; 9 bases match TRBD2. V lost 2 bases to trimming and J lost 0 bases; unmatched junction nucleotides: 8. There are 18 residues in the CDR3. In germline, CDR1 is MNHEY, CDR2 SMNVEV (reference sequence). The CDR3 loop is CASSLQLAGGSSYNEQFF. CDR3 DNA sequence: TGTGCCAGCAGTTTACAACTAGCGGGTGGCAGCTCCTACAATGAGCAGTTCTTC.

This chain uses TRBV27 with TRBJ1-6; the D is unclear. Germline-derived CDR1 and CDR2 are MNHEY and SMNVEV (reference sequence). Trimming shortened V by 6 bases and J by 3 bases, and 9 bases separated the two germline ends. The CDR3 has 14 residues. This CDR3 reads CASRTRDYNSPLHF. Here the CDR3 DNA reads TGTGCCAGCAGAACCCGGGACTATAATTCACCCCTCCACTTT.

This clone was detected once. This chain connects TRBV7-9 to TRBJ1-2; D not resolved. CDR3 size: 12 residues. The germline V and J ends were trimmed by 1 base and 7 bases, with 7 bases remaining between them. The V gene's germline CDR1 is SEHNR and CDR2 FQNEAQ (reference sequence). In DNA, the CDR3 is TGTGCCAGCAGCTTAGGACCCACTGGCTACACCTTC. Its protein is CASSLGPTGYTF.

The rearrangement links TRBV6-5 to TRBJ2-3, with 7 bases aligning to TRBD1. The CDR3 is 15 residues long. V shed 6 bases and J 4 bases; nucleotides not matched to a gene: 10. Germline V lookup: CDR1 MNHEY, CDR2 SVGAGI. The CDR3 DNA sequence: TGTGCCAGCAGCCGGGACAGTGGGTGGTCAGATACGCAGTATTTT. This sequence encodes CASSRDSGWSDTQYF.

The V gene is TRBV4-3, the J gene TRBJ2-4, with D unresolved. The ends were cut back, 0 bases at V and 0 bases at J, with 15 bases in the middle. The CDR3 contains 18 residues. Per the germline V gene, CDR1 is LGHNA and CDR2 is YSLEER. CDR3 bases: TGCGCCAGCAGCCAAGATCTGTCAGGTCCTTCAGCCAAAAACATTCAGTACTTC. Residues: CASSQDLSGPSAKNIQYF.

This CDR3 is CASSLGSLGGVYNEQFF. In DNA form, the CDR3 reads TGTGCCAGCAGCTTAGGTTCCCTCGGCGGGGTGTACAATGAGCAGTTCTTC. The V call is TRBV7-8, the J call TRBJ2-1; possible D gene TRBD2, 6 bases. V lost 1 base, J lost 4 bases, and 17 bases lay in between. The CDR3 contains 17 residues. CDR1 and CDR2 (germline): SGHVS, FQNEAQ.

V is TRBV5-1 and J is TRBJ2-1; TRBD1 matches at 7 bases. Germline V gene sequence: CDR1 SGHRS, CDR2 YFSETQ. The CDR3 has 15 residues. The junction had 10 bases not matched to a gene; V was cut back by 5 bases and J by 5 bases. The CDR3 DNA follows: TGCGCCAGCAGTATAACGGGACAGTATGACAATGAGCAGTTCTTC. It translates to CASSITGQYDNEQFF.

This chain links TRBV4-2 with TRBJ1-4; a possible D gene is TRBD1 (5 bases). This CDR3 has 20 amino acids. Germline V lookup: CDR1 LGHNA, CDR2 YNFKEQ. With 0 bases removed from V and 0 bases from J, the gap between germline ends came to 20 bases. The DNA of the CDR3 is TGTGCCAGCAGCCAAGATCTTGTCGGTAAGGGGAGAGCAACTAATGAAAAACTGTTTTTT. This sequence encodes CASSQDLVGKGRATNEKLFF.

The chain links TRBV6-6 to TRBJ1-5; D gene uncertain. The CDR3 is made up of 14 amino acids. CDR1 is MNHNY and CDR2 is SVGAGI in the germline V gene (reference sequence). The ends were cut back, 5 bases at V and 6 bases at J, with 14 bases in the middle. The CDR3 loop reads CASSDGLGGQPQHF. In nucleotides, the CDR3 is TGTGCCAGCAGTGACGGACTGGGTGGTCAGCCCCAGCATTTT.

There are a few counts of this clone. The chain couples TRBV6-2 or TRBV6-3 to TRBJ2-2; D is unresolved. Deletions cut 1 base from V and 4 bases from J, with 16 bases between. The CDR3 runs 17 residues. CDR1 MNHEY and CDR2 SVGEGT come from the germline V gene. As DNA, the CDR3 is TGTGCCAGCAGTTACTTGGCCATGAAAGGAGTCACCGGGGAGCTGTTTTTT. Encoded protein: CASSYLAMKGVTGELFF.

Turning to this clone: Other DNA variants within this sample encode the same CDR3. The V call is TRBV10-3, the J call TRBJ2-7; either TRBD1 or TRBD2 may supply D (5 bases each). Trimming shortened V by 9 bases and J by 2 bases, and 11 bases separated the two germline ends. Germline V gene lookup returns CDR1 ENHRY and CDR2 SYGVKD. This CDR3 region has 12 residues. CDR3 region: CAIQDSAYEQYF. CDR3 coding DNA: TGTGCCATACAGGACTCCGCCTACGAGCAGTACTTC.

The CDR3 nucleotides are TGTGCCAGCTCAATTGCCCAAGGGAGCTCCTATAATTCACCCCTCCACTTT. This sequence encodes CASSIAQGSSYNSPLHF. The V call is TRBV18, the J call TRBJ1-6; the D is unclear. CDR3 length equals 17 residues. Trimming left V 5 bases short and J 0 bases short, with 14 bases between. Germline CDR1 KGHSH, CDR2 LQKENI.

This clone has just one count. The rearrangement links TRBV5-6 to TRBJ2-1; possible D gene TRBD2, 6 bases. V lost 4 bases and J lost 9, with 14 bases in between. This CDR3 region has 13 residues. CDR1 and CDR2 from the germline V gene are SGHDT and YYEEEE. CDR3 DNA sequence: TGTGCCAGCAGCCTGGGACTCAGTGGTGAGCAGTTCTTC. The encoded protein is CASSLGLSGEQFF. Full variable domain (rest looked up from reference TRBV5-6 and TRBJ2-1): DAGVTQSPTHLIKTRGQQVTLRCSPKSGHDTVSWYQQALGQGPQFIFQYYEEEERQRGNFPDRFSGHQFPNYSSELNVNALLLGDSALYLCASSLGLSGEQFFGPGTRLTVL.

Turning to this clone: Other DNA sequences of this sample code for an identical CDR3. This chain connects TRBV7-9 to TRBJ1-4; perhaps TRBD1 as D (5 bases). Germline V gene data show CDR1 as SEHNR and CDR2 as FQNEAQ (reference sequence). The CDR3 extends over 16 amino acids. V lost 5 bases, J lost 2 bases, and 15 bases lay in between. Here the CDR3 DNA reads TGTGCCAGCAGCGCCACTCGGGAGGGGACTAATGAAAAACTGTTTTTT. Residues: CASSATREGTNEKLFF.

This clone was seen a single time. The chain employs TRBV3-1 (or the pseudogene TRBV3-2) and TRBJ1-1; 7 bases match TRBD1. J lost 4 bases, V lost 6 bases, and 5 bases had no gene match. Germline V gene data show CDR1 as LGHDT and CDR2 as YNNKEL (reference sequence). This CDR3 has 13 residues. In DNA form, the CDR3 reads TGTGCCAGCAGTCGGACAGGACTCACTGAAGCTTTCTTT. Translated: CASSRTGLTEAFF.

V and J are TRBV6-5 and TRBJ2-5; 8 bases match TRBD2. This CDR3 comprises 13 residues. Trimming took 7 bases from V and 5 from J; bases not matched to a gene: 6. Germline loops: CDR1 MNHEY, CDR2 SVGAGI. The CDR3 bases are TGTGCCAGCACTCGGGAGGGCCTCGAGACCCAGTACTTC. Its protein is CASTREGLETQYF.